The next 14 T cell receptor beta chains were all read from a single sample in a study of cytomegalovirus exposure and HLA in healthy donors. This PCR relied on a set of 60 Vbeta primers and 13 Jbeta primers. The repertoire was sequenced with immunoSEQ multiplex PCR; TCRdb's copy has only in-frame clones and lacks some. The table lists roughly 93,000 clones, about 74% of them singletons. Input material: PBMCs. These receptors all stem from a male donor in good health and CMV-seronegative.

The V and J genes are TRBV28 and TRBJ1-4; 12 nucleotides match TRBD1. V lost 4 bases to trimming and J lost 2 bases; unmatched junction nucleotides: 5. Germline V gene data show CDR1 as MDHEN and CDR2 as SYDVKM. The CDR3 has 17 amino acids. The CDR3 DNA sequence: TGTGCCAGCAGTTGGAGGGACAGGGGGCTTACTAATGAAAAACTGTTTTTT. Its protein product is CASSWRDRGLTNEKLFF.

The CDR3 sequence is CAWSVGGFEQYF. CDR3 in DNA: TGTGCCTGGAGTGTAGGAGGGTTCGAGCAGTACTTC. The chain combines TRBV30 with TRBJ2-7; D perhaps matches TRBD2 (6 bases). This CDR3 has 12 residues. Germline V gene data show CDR1 as GTSNPN and CDR2 as SVGIG (reference sequence). Trimming took 0 bases from V and 6 from J, leaving 9 bases between them.

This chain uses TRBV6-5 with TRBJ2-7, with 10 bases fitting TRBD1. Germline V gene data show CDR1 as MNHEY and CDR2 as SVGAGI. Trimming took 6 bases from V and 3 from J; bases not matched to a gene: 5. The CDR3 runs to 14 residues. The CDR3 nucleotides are TGTGCCAGCAGCGACCGGGACAGGGGCTACGAGCAGTACTTC. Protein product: CASSDRDRGYEQYF.

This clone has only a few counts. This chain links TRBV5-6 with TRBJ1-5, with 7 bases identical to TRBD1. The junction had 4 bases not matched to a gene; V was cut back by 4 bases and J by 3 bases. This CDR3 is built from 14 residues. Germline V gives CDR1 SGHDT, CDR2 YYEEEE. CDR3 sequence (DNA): TGTGCCAGCAGCGTGGGACAGACCAATCAGCCCCAGCATTTT. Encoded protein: CASSVGQTNQPQHF.

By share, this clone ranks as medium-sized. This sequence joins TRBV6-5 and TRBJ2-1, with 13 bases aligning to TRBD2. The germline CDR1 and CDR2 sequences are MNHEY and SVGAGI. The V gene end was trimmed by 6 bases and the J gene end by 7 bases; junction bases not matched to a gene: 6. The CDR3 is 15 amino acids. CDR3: CASSRETSGGNEQFF. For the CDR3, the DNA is TGTGCCAGCAGCCGGGAGACTAGCGGGGGGAATGAGCAGTTCTTC.

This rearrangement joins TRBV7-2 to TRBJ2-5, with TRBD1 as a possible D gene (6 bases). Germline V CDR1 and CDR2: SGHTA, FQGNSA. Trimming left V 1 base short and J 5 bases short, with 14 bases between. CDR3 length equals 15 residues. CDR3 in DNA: TGTGCCAGCAGCTTAGGGCAGGGGCGCGGGGAGACCCAGTACTTC. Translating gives CASSLGQGRGETQYF.

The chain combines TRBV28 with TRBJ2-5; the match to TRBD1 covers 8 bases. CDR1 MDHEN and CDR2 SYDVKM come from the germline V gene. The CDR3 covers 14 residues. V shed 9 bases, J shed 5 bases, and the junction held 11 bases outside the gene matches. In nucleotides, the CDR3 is TGTGCCAGGCCACGGACAGGGAGAGGGGAGACCCAGTACTTC. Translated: CARPRTGRGETQYF.

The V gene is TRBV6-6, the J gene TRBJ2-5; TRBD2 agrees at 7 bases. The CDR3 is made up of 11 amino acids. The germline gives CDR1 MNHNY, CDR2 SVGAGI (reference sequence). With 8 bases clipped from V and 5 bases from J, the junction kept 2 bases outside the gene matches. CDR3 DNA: TGTGCCAGCGGGGGGGAGGAGACCCAGTACTTC. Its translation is CASGGEETQYF.

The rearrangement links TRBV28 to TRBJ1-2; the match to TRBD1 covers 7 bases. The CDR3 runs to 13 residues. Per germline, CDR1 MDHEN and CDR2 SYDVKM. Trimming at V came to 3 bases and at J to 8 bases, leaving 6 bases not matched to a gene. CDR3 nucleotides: TGTGCCAGCAGTTTTCAGGGGGAACTGGGCTACACCTTC. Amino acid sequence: CASSFQGELGYTF.

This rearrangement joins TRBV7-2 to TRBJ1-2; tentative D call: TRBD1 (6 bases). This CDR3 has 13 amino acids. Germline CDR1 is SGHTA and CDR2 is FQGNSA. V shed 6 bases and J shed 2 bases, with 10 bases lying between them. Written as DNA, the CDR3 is TGTGCCAGCAGAACGGACAGCAACTATGGCTACACCTTC. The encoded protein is CASRTDSNYGYTF.

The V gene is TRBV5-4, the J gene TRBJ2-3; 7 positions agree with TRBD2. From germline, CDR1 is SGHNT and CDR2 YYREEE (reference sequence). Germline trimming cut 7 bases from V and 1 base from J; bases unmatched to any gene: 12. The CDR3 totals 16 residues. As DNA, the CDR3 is TGTGCCAGCTTCTTTGGGGCGGGAGTACGCACAGATACGCAGTATTTT. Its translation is CASFFGAGVRTDTQYF.

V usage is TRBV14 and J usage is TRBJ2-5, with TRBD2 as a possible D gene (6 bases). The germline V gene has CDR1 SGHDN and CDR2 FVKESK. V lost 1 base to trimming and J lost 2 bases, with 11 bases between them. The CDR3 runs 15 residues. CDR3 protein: CASSQALASQETQYF. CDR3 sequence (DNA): TGTGCCAGCAGCCAAGCCCTAGCGTCACAAGAGACCCAGTACTTC.

CDR3 bases: TGTGCCAGCACCGGCAGCGGTTCCTACGAGCAGTACTTC. Translating gives CASTGSGSYEQYF. The chain combines TRBV2 with TRBJ2-7, with D tentatively TRBD2 (5 bases). CDR1 and CDR2 (germline): SNHLY, FYNNEI. V was cut by 7 bases and J by 1 base, with 11 bases left in between. The length of the CDR3 is 13 residues.

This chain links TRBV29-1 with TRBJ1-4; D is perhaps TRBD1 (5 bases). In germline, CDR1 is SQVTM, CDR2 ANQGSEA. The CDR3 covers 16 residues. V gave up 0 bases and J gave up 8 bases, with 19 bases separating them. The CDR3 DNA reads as TGCAGCGTTGAAGAGGGGGAGGAAGGGATGAGCGAAAAACTGTTTTTT. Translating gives CSVEEGEEGMSEKLFF.